Sequencing of this T cell receptor (beta chain) was carried out in a study of T cells after yellow fever vaccination. Study-wide background: In the case of low-cell-number fractions, SMART-Seq v4 Ultra Low Input was used for preparation.

TCRdb fed the 5' RACE reads into MiXCR, producing one record per CDR3 protein. The sample records 150,000 to 200,000 distinct CDR3 sequences, roughly 8.8% being singletons. This clonotype has more than one count but fewer than ten. CDR3 length equals 17 residues. Looked up from germline, CDR1 is ENHRY and CDR2 is SYGVKD. With V trimmed by 2 bases and J by 3 bases, 4 bases remained unmatched. The sequenced sample was CD8+ T cells sorted from PBMCs, obtained 45 days after the yellow fever booster vaccination. The V gene is TRBV10-3, the J gene TRBJ2-6, with 10 bases matching TRBD1. This receptor was identified in a man younger than 30 who received the YFV17D yellow fever vaccine. CDR3 sequence (DNA): TGTGCCATCAGTGAGCGGACAGGGGGGAGTGGGGCCAACGTCCTGACTTTC. Encoded protein: CAISERTGGSGANVLTF.